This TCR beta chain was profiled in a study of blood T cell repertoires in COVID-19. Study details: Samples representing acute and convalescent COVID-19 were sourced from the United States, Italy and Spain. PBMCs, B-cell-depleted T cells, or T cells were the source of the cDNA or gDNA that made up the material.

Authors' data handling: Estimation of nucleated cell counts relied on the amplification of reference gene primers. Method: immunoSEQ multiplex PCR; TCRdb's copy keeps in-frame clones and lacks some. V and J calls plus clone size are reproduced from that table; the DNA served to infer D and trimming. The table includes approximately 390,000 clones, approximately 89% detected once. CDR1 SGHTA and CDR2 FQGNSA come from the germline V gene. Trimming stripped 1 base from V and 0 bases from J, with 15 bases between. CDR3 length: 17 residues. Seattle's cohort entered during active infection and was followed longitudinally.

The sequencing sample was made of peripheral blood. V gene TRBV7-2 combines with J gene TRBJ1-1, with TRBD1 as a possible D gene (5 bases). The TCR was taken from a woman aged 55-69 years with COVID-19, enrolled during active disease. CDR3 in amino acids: CASSLGGQGILNTEAFF. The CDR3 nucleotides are TGTGCCAGCAGCTTAGGGGGTCAGGGAATATTGAACACTGAAGCTTTCTTT.